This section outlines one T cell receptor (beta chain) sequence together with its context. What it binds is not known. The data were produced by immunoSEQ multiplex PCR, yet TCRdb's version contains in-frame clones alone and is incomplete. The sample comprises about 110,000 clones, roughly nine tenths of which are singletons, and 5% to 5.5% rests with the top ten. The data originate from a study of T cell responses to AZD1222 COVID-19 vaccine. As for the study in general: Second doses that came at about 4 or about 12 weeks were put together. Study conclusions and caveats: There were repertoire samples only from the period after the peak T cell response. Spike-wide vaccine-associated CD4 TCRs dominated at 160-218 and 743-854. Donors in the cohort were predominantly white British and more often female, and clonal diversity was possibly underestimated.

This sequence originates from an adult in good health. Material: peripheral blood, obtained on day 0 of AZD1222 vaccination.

The CDR3: CASSQDGGPRGRNSPLHF. The CDR3 coding sequence is TGTGCCAGCAGCCAAGATGGCGGACCCAGGGGACGGAATTCACCCCTCCACTTT. The chain combines TRBV14 with TRBJ1-6; a weak D match, TRBD1 (6 bases). Germline assignment: CDR1 SGHDN and CDR2 FVKESK. The ends were cut back, 0 bases at V and 7 bases at J, with 19 bases in the middle. This CDR3 comprises 18 residues.